This T cell receptor beta chain is drawn from a study of glioma-infiltrating T cells after dendritic cell vaccination (dated by TCRdb to the mid-2010s). Study-level background: The cohort included some 15 glioblastoma patients drawn from Phase I and II dendritic cell vaccination trials, of whom 9 were newly diagnosed and 6 had recurrent disease. Autologous tumor lysate-pulsed dendritic cell vaccination was administered to the patients between the early 2000s and the early 2010s. Three intradermal dendritic cell vaccine injections were administered to patients at biweekly intervals in the arm below the axilla. Survival after dendritic cell vaccination was correlated with TCR sequencing metrics, including TIL content and tumor-blood repertoire overlap. In glioblastoma patients vaccinated with dendritic cells, deep sequencing of TCR beta CDR3 regions served to measure tumor-infiltrating lymphocyte content and to compare repertoires between tumor and blood. To make the vaccine, monocyte-derived dendritic cells were cultured for about seven days with IL-4 and GM-CSF and then pulsed overnight with autologous tumor lysate.

The sample's time point, from its label and the paper: after dendritic cell vaccination, including at tumor progression/relapse. Selection of patients required sufficient residual fresh-frozen tumor tissue and over two years of available survival data. Molecular status otherwise varied across the glioblastoma patients, but none of them carried an isocitrate dehydrogenase mutation. PBMC were collected before vaccination, two weeks after the third vaccination, and at tumor progression when it occurred. The Qiagen DNeasy Blood extraction Kit was used to extract genomic DNA. To note about this clone: The target of this receptor is not known. Base qualities are missing; no much larger clone stands one base away.

The investigation overall reported the following: The cohort was small and heterogeneous, and full blood and tumor sets were available for few patients, with initial-recurrent tumor pairs available for even fewer patients. The three-group TCR overlap response model was characterized as speculative, and prospective validation of the model was stated to be required. TCR clonality showed no direct relationship with survival, which suggests that a diverse polyclonal response may be important. Higher estimated pretreatment TIL content predicted longer time to progression and overall survival after dendritic cell vaccination.

Using the immunoSEQ assay, TCRB CDR3 regions were amplified from 1.5 to 2 micrograms of genomic DNA, or from all available DNA when less than that was on hand. The multiplex PCR relied on 60 forward primers for TCR V beta segments and 13 reverse primers for J beta segments. Synthetic control templates were spiked into each sample at limiting dilution to estimate reads per starting template. The Illumina HiSeq System generated sequencing reads of 87 bp. The original methods were these. PCR and sequencing errors were removed by a nearest neighbor algorithm that merged closely related sequences. TCR overlap was defined as the percentage of unique tumor TCR beta sequences that were also present in the same patient's peripheral blood. Imported from immuneACCESS, the table was reduced by TCRdb to in-frame sequences with V and J called. These copies leave out some clones; in studies compared against another copy, an unresolved V gene accounts for under half, and the cause of the remainder is not known. V and J calls and clone size are copied from that table; D and trimming were computed from the DNA. Recorded for this sample are about 110,000 clones; 90% of them occurred a single time. Roughly 2.8% of the sample lies in the top ten.

The CDR3 runs 17 amino acids, cysteine and phenylalanine included. The DNA shown is the 51-base CDR3, in frame from base 1. At the junction V is shortened by 7 bases and J by 0 bases; bases outside the gene matches: 12. The germline V gene sets CDR1 to SGHDN and CDR2 to FVKESK. The receptor's source is a human donor with glioblastoma. Here the chain combines TRBV14 and TRBJ2-1; 7 bases in between match TRBD2. Sample: blood, taken after dendritic cell vaccination. The CDR3 sequence is CASTPMGLAASYNEQFF. The sequence in DNA is TGTGCCAGCACTCCTATGGGGCTAGCGGCCTCCTACAATGAGCAGTTCTTC. With all but the CDR3 taken from the reference TRBV14 and TRBJ2-1 genes, the full variable domain is: EAGVTQFPSHSVIEKGQTVTLRCDPISGHDNLYWYRRVMGKEIKFLLHFVKESKQDESGMPNNRFLAERTGGTYSTLKVQPAELEDSGVYFCASTPMGLAASYNEQFFGPGTRLTVL.